The present TCR beta chain was sequenced within a study of PD-1 blockade in classical Hodgkin lymphoma. Germline V lookup: CDR1 LNHDA, CDR2 SQIVND (reference sequence). The CDR3 extends over 16 amino acids. The V segment lost 1 base and the J segment 8 bases; nucleotides outside the gene matches: 9. Sequencing used immunoSEQ multiplex PCR; TCRdb keeps in-frame clones, though not all of them. The table includes some 86,000 clones, roughly nine tenths detected once. General study points: There was a significant rise in CD4+ TCR diversity by C4D1, with no such rise for CD8+. Relapsed/refractory patients reportedly had lower baseline diversity than newly diagnosed patients. Undefined causes, possibly disease activity or prior therapy, underlie the repertoire differences. Newly diagnosed patients had diversity similar to the baseline diversity of complete responders.

Time point given: cycle 4 day 1 (C4D1), after less than 7 weeks of nivolumab. All trial patients relapsed after autologous stem cell transplantation. Note on this clone: Its antigen is undetermined.

The chain joins TRBV19 to TRBJ2-1; 9 nucleotides line up with TRBD2. The TCR originated in a human donor with classical Hodgkin lymphoma. The specimen was peripheral blood mononuclear cells (PBMCs), collected before the fourth cycle of nivolumab. CDR3 bases: TGTGCCAGTAGTATAGGGCTAGCGGGGAGCGGGTATGAGCAGTTCTTC. It encodes CASSIGLAGSGYEQFF.